Listed below are T cell receptor beta chains from one sample, sequenced in a study of blood T cell repertoires in COVID-19. Sequenced by immunoSEQ multiplex PCR; TCRdb stores in-frame clones only, minus some. The sample carries hundreds of thousands of clones, approximately 80% recorded once. The material sequenced was peripheral blood. The source of these receptors is a woman older than 75 with acute or convalescent COVID-19. The CDR3 runs from the conserved cysteine through the conserved F or W. The order of the fields is D gene, J gene, V gene, CDR3 protein, CDR3 DNA. D genes are given only for firm matches.

TRBD2	TRBJ2-1	TRBV11-2	CASSGRLAGATGEQFF	TGTGCCAGCAGCGGCCGACTAGCGGGAGCAACAGGAGAGCAGTTCTTC
TRBD2	TRBJ2-1	TRBV29-1	CSVLKSALAGGIVEQFF	TGCAGCGTCCTTAAATCGGCACTAGCGGGAGGAATAGTTGAGCAGTTCTTC
TRBD2	TRBJ2-7	TRBV19	CASSKGTSGFVGEQYF	TGTGCCAGTAGTAAGGGGACTAGCGGGTTCGTGGGCGAGCAGTACTTC
TRBD1	TRBJ2-7	TRBV6-6	CASRTGGDYEQYF	TGTGCCAGCAGGACAGGGGGGGACTACGAGCAGTACTTC
TRBD1	TRBJ1-2	TRBV9	CASSPRYRGSDGYTF	TGTGCCAGCAGCCCTCGGTACAGGGGTTCGGATGGCTACACCTTC
.	TRBJ1-1	TRBV27	CASSFRGQGSLGSEAFF	TGTGCCAGCAGCTTTAGGGGTCAGGGGAGCCTTGGGTCTGAAGCTTTCTTT
.	TRBJ1-1	TRBV30	CAWSRSRNTEAFF	TGTGCCTGGAGTAGATCGAGGAACACTGAAGCTTTCTTT
TRBD1	TRBJ1-5	TRBV18	CASSPTGIGQPQHF	TGTGCCAGCTCACCGACAGGGATCGGTCAGCCCCAGCATTTT
TRBD1	TRBJ1-4	TRBV18	CASSPLGGNNNEKLFF	TGTGCCAGCTCACCATTAGGGGGCAATAATAATGAAAAACTGTTTTTT
TRBD2	TRBJ2-3	TRBV7-2	CASSLGGTSGRIDTQYF	TGTGCCAGCAGCTTAGGGGGTACTAGCGGGAGGATAGATACGCAGTATTTT
TRBD1	TRBJ2-5	TRBV12-3/TRBV12-4	CASSFDRGETQYF	TGTGCCAGCAGTTTCGACAGGGGGGAGACCCAGTACTTC
TRBD1	TRBJ2-1	TRBV6-4	CASSHPGQGVSEQFF	TGTGCCAGCAGTCACCCGGGACAGGGGGTTAGTGAGCAGTTCTTC
.	TRBJ1-5	TRBV6-5	CASSRRTGNQPQHF	TGTGCCAGCAGCCGACGGACAGGCAATCAGCCCCAGCATTTT
.	TRBJ2-1	TRBV29-1	CSVEDGGPAWVNEQFF	TGCAGCGTTGAGGACGGGGGGCCGGCGTGGGTCAATGAGCAGTTCTTC
.	TRBJ2-3	TRBV7-3	CASSLMGRAGGKDTQYF	TGTGCCAGCAGCTTAATGGGGCGGGCAGGGGGGAAAGATACGCAGTATTTT
.	TRBJ1-1	TRBV28	CASRLRGMNTEAFF	TGTGCCAGCAGACTCCGAGGTATGAACACTGAAGCTTTCTTT
TRBD1	TRBJ1-2	TRBV5-6	CASSRTGTDYGYTF	TGTGCCAGCAGCCGAACCGGGACAGACTATGGCTACACCTTC
TRBD2	TRBJ2-5	TRBV19	CASSIRKGLDGGETQYF	TGTGCCAGTAGTATCAGAAAGGGACTAGATGGAGGTGAGACCCAGTACTTC
.	TRBJ2-7	TRBV6-6	CASNLPGYEQYF	TGTGCCAGCAATCTTCCGGGCTACGAGCAGTACTTC
TRBD1	TRBJ1-2	TRBV28	CASSYGTDYGYTF	TGTGCCAGCAGCTATGGGACAGACTATGGCTACACCTTC